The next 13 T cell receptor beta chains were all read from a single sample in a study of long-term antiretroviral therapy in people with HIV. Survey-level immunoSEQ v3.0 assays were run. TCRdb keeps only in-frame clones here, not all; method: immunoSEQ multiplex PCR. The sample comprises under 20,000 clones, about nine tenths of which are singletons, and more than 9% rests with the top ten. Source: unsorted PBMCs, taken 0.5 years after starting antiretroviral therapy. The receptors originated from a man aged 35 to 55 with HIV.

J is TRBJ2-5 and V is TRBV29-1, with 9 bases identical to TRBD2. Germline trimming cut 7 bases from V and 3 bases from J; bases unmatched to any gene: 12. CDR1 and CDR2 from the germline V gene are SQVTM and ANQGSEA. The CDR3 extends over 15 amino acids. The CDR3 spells CSAIRAASGEETQYF. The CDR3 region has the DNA TGCAGCGCCATCCGGGCCGCTAGCGGGGAAGAGACCCAGTACTTC.

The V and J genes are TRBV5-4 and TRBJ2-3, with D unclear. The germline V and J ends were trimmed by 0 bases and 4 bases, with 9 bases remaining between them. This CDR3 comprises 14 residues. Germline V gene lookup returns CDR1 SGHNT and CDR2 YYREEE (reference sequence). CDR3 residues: CASSLVPGADTQYF. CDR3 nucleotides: TGTGCCAGCAGCTTGGTTCCGGGCGCAGATACGCAGTATTTT.

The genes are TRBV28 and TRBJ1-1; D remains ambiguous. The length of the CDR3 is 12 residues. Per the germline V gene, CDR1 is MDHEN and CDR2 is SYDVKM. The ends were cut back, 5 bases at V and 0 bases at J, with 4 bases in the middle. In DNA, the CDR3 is TGTGCCAGCAGTCTCGTGAACACTGAAGCTTTCTTT. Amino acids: CASSLVNTEAFF.

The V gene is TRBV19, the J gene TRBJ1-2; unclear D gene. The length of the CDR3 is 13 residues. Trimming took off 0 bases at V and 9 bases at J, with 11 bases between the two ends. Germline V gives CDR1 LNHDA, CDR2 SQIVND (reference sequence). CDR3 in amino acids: CASSIDAPRSYTF. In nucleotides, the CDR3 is TGTGCCAGTAGTATAGATGCCCCCCGGAGCTACACCTTC.

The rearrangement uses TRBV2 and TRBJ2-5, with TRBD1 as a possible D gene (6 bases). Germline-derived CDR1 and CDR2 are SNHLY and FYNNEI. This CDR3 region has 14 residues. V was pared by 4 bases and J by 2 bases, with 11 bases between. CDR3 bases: TGTGCCAGCAGTGGTTCCCAGGGGCAAGAGACCCAGTACTTC. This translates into CASSGSQGQETQYF.

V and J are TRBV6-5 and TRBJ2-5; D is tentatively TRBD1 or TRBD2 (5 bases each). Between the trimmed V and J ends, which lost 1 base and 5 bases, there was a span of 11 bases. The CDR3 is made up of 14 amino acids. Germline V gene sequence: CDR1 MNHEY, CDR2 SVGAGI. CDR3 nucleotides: TGTGCCAGCAGTTACTTTACGGGGCGGGAGACCCAGTACTTC. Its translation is CASSYFTGRETQYF.

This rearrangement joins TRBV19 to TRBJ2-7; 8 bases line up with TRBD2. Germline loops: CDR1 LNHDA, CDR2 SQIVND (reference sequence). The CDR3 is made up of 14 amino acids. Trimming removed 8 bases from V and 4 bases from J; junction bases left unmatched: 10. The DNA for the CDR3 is TGTGCCAGTTCTCCGGGGGGGGTCTCGTACGAGCAGTACTTC. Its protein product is CASSPGGVSYEQYF.

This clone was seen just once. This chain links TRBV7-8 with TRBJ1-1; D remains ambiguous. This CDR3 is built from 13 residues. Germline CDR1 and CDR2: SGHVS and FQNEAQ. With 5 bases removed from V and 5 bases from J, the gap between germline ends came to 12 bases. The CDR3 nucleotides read TGTGCCAGCAGCCCAGACACGGCGACTGAAGCTTTCTTT. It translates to CASSPDTATEAFF.

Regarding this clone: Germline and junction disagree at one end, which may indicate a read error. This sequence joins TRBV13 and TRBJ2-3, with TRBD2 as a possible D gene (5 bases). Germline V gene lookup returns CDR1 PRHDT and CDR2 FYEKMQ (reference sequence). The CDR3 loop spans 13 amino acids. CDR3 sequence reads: CASSLGPSGTQYF. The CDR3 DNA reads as TGTGCCAGCAGTTTAGGGCCCAGCGGCACGCAGTATTTT.

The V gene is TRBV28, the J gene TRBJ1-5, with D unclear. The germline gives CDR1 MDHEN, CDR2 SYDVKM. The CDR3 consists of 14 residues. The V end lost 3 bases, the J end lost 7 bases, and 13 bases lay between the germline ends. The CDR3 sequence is CASSLTGVEQPQHF. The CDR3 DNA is TGTGCCAGCAGTTTGACCGGGGTCGAACAGCCCCAGCATTTT.

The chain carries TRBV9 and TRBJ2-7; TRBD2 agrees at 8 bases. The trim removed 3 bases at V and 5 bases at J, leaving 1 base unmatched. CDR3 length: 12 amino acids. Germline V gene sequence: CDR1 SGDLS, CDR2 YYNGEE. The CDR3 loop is CASSAGRDEQYF. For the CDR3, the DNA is TGTGCCAGCAGCGCCGGGAGGGACGAGCAGTACTTC.

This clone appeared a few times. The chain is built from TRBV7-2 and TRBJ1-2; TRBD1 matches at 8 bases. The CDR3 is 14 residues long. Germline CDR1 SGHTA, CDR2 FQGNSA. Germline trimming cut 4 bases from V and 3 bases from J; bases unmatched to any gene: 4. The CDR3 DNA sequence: TGTGCCAGCAGCTCCGACAGGGGTGACTATGGCTACACCTTC. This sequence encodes CASSSDRGDYGYTF.

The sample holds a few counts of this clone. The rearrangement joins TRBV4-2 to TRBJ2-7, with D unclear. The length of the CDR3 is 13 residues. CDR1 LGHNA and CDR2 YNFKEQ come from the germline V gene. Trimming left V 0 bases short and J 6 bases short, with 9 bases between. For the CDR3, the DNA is TGTGCCAGCAGCCAAGATCTCGAAGGCGAGCAGTACTTC. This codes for CASSQDLEGEQYF.